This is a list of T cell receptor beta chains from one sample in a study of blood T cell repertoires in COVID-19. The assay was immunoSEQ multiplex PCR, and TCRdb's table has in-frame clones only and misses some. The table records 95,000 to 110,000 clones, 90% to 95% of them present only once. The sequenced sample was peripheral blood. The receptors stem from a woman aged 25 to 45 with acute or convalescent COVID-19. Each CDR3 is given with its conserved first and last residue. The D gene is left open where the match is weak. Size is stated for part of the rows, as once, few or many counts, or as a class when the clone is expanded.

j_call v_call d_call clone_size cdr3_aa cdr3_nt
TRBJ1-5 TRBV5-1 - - CASSPDSGNQPQHF TGCGCCAGCAGCCCGGACAGCGGAAATCAGCCCCAGCATTTT
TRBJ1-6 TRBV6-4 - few CASSDSAGVNSPLHF TGTGCCAGCAGTGACTCGGCAGGGGTTAATTCACCCCTCCACTTT
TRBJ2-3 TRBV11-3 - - CASSLRQGGITDTQYF TGTGCCAGCAGCTTAAGGCAGGGAGGTATTACAGATACGCAGTATTTT
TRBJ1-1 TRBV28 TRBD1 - CASPGQGNTEAFF TGTGCCAGCCCGGGACAGGGGAACACTGAAGCTTTCTTT
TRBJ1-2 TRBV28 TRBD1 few CASSFSQGNYGYTF TGTGCCAGCAGTTTCTCACAGGGGAACTATGGCTACACCTTC
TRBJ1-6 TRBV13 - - CASRPGKQGVGSPLHF TGTGCCAGCAGGCCCGGAAAACAGGGTGTGGGTTCACCCCTCCACTTT
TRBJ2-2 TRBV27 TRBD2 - CASSSRLAGTNTGELFF TGTGCCAGCAGTTCACGACTAGCGGGAACTAACACCGGGGAGCTGTTTTTT
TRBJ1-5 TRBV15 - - CATSRDSATDNQPQHF TGTGCCACCAGCAGAGATTCAGCGACTGACAATCAGCCCCAGCATTTT
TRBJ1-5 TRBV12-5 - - CASGPLNSNQPQHF TGTGCTAGTGGCCCACTTAATAGCAATCAGCCCCAGCATTTT
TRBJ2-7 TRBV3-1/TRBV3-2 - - CASSQLASRGLEQYF TGTGCCAGCAGCCAACTGGCTAGTAGGGGCCTCGAGCAGTACTTC
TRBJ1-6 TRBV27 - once CASSSAGAYNSPLHF TGTGCCAGCAGTTCCGCGGGAGCATATAATTCACCCCTCCACTTT
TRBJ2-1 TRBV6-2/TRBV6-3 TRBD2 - CASSFPPRAGGTNEQFF TGTGCCAGCAGTTTCCCCCCACGGGCGGGAGGCACCAATGAGCAGTTCTTC
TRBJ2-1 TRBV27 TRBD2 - CASSSQREALYNEQFF TGTGCCAGCAGTTCCCAGCGGGAGGCCCTCTACAATGAGCAGTTCTTC
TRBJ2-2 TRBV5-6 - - CASTSGDAGELFF TGTGCCAGCACCTCGGGAGACGCCGGGGAGCTGTTTTTT